The T cell receptor (beta chain) under discussion was sequenced for a study of T cell responses to AZD1222 COVID-19 vaccine. Whole-study results and caveats: Possibly, clonal diversity was underestimated; donors were largely white British and included more females. There were vaccine-associated CD4 TCRs across spike, dominant at 160-218 and 743-854. Within unmutated variant regions lay the reported targets of nearly half of spike-specific TCRs.

The method was immunoSEQ multiplex PCR; TCRdb's version includes in-frame clones alone and lacks a portion of them. The sample has 90,000 to 120,000 clones, around nine tenths seen once; the top ten hold less than 4%. About this clone itself: What it binds is not known.

V was clipped by 8 bases and J by 8 bases, with 18 bases between them. This CDR3 is 13 amino acids long. In germline, CDR1 is MNHEY, CDR2 SVGAGI. This clonotype was sampled from an adult who received the MenACWY meningococcal vaccine as a control. The sample consisted of peripheral blood, taken 28 days after the second dose of the MenACWY control vaccine. The rearrangement joins TRBV6-5 to TRBJ1-2; D possibly corresponds to TRBD1 (6 bases). CDR3 DNA sequence: TGTGCCAGCGGCCTGTTTACAGGGAGAGGCTACACCTTC. Its protein product is CASGLFTGRGYTF.